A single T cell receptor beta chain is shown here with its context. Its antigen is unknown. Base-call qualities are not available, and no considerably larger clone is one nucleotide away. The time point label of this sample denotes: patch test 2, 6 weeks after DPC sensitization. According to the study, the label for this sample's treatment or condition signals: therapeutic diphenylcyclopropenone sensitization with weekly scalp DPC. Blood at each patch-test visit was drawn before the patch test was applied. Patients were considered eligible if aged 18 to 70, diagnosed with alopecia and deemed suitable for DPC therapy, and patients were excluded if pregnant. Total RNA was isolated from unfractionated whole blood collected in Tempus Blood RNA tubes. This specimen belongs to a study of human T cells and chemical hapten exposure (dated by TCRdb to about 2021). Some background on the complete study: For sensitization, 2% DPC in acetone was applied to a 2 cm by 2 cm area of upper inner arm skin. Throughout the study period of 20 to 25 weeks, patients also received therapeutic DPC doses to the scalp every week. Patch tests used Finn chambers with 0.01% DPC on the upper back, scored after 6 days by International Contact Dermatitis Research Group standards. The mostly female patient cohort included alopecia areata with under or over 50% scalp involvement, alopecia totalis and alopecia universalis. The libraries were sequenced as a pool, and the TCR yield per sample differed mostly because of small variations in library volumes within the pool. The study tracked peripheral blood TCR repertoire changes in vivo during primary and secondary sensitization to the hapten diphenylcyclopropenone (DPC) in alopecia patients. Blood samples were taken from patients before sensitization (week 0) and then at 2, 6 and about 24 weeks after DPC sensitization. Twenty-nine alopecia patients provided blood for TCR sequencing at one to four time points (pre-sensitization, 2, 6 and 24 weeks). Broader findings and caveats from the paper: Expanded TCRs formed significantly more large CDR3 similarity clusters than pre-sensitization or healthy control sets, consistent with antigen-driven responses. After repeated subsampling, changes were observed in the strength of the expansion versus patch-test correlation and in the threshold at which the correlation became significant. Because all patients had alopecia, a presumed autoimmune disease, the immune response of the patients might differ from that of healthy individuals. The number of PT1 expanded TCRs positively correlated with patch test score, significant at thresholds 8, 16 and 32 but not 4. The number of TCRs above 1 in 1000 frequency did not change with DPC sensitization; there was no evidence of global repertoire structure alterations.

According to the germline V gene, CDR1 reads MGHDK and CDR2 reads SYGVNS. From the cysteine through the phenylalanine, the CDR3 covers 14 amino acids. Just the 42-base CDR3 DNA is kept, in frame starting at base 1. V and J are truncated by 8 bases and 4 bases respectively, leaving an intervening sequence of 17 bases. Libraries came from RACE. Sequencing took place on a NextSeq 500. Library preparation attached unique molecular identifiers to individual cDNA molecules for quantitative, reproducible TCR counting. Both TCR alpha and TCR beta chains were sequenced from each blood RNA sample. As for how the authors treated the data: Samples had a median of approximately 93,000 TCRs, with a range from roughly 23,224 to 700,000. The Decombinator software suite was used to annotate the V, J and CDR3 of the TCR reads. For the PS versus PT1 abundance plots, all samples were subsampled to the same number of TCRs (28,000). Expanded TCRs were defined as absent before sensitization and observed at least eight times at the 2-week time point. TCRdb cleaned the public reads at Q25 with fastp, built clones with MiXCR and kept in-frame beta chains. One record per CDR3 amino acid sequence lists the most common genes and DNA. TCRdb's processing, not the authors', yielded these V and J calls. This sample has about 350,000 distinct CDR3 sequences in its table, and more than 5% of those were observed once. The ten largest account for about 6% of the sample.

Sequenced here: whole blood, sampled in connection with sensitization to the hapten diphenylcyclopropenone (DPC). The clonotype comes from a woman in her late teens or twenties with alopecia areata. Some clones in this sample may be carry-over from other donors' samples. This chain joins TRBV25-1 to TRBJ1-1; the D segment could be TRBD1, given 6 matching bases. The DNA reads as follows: TGTGCCAGCGGATCACACAGGGAACCCACTGAAGCTTTCTTT. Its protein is CASGSHREPTEAFF.